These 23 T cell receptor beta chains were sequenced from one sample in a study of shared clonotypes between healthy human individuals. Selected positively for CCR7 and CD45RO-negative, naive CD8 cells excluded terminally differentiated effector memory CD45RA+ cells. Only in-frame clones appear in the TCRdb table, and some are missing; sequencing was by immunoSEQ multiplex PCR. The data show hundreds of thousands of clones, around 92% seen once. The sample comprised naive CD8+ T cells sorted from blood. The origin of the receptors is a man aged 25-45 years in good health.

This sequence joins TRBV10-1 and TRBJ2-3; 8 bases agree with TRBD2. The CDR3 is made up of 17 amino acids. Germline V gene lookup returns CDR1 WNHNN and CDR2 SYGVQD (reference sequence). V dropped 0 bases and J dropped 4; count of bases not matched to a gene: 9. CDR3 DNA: TGCGCCAGCAGTGAGTCGTGGAGCGGGAGTCGGTCAGATACGCAGTATTTT. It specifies CASSESWSGSRSDTQYF.

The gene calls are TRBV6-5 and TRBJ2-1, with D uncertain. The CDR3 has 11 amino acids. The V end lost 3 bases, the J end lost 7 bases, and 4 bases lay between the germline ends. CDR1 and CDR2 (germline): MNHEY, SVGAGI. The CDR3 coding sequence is TGTGCCAGCAGTTATTTTAATGAGCAGTTCTTC. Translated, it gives CASSYFNEQFF.

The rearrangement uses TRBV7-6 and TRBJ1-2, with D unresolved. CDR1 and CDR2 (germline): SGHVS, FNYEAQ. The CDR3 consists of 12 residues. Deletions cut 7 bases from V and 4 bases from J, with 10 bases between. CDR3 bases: TGTGCCAGCACTCGAAAGACCTATGGCTACACCTTC. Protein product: CASTRKTYGYTF.

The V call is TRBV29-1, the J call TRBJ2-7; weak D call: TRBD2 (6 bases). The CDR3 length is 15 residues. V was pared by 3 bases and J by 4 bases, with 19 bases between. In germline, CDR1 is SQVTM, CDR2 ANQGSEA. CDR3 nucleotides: TGCAGCGTTGAGGGCAAAGGGCGGGATTCTTACGAGCAGTACTTC. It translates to CSVEGKGRDSYEQYF.

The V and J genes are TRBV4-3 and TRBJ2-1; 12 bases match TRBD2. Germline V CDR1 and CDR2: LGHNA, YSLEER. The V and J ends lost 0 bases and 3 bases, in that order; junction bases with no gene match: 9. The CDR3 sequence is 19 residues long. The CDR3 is CASSQDGLAGGPGYNEQFF. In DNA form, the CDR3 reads TGCGCCAGCAGCCAAGATGGGCTAGCGGGAGGGCCGGGCTACAATGAGCAGTTCTTC.

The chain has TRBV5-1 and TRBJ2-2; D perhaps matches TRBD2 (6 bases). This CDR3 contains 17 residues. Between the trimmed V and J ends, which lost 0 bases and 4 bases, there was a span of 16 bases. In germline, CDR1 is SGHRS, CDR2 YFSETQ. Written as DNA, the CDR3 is TGCGCCAGCAGCTTGGAAGACTCGCCGGGACTCACCGGGGAGCTGTTTTTT. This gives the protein CASSLEDSPGLTGELFF.

In nucleotides, the CDR3 is TGTGCCAGCAGCACTCCGGGTCTCAATCAGCCCCAGCATTTT. Encoded protein: CASSTPGLNQPQHF. This chain connects TRBV2 to TRBJ1-5; no firm D call. Germline V gives CDR1 SNHLY, CDR2 FYNNEI. The V gene lost 6 bases and the J gene lost 3 bases, with 12 bases spanning the gap. This CDR3 contains 14 residues.

The CDR3 region has the DNA TGTGCCAGCAGCCCGGGATCGGATACGCAGTATTTT. Encoded protein: CASSPGSDTQYF. The rearrangement joins TRBV7-8 to TRBJ2-3, with D tentatively TRBD2 (5 bases). CDR1 is SGHVS, CDR2 FQNEAQ, per germline. CDR3 length equals 12 residues. Trimming shortened V by 5 bases and J by 6 bases, and 9 bases separated the two germline ends. The variable domain in full, completed from reference TRBV7-8 and TRBJ2-3, reads GAGVSQSPRYKVAKRGQDVALRCDPISGHVSLFWYQQALGQGPEFLTYFQNEAQLDKSGLPSDRFFAERPEGSVSTLKIQRTQQEDSAVYLCASSPGSDTQYFGPGTRLTVL.

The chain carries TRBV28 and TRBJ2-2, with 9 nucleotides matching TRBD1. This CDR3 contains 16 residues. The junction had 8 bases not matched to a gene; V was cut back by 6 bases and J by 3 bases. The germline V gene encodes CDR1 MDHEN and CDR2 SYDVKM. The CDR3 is CASRDRDRADTGELFF. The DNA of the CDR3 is TGTGCCAGCAGGGACCGGGACAGGGCTGACACCGGGGAGCTGTTTTTT.

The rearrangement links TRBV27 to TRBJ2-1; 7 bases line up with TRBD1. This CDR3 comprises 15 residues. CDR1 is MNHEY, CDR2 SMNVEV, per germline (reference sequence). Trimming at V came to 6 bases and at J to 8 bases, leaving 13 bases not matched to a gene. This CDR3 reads CASSNRGTRGDEQFF. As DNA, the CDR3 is TGTGCCAGCAGCAACAGGGGAACCCGTGGGGATGAGCAGTTCTTC.

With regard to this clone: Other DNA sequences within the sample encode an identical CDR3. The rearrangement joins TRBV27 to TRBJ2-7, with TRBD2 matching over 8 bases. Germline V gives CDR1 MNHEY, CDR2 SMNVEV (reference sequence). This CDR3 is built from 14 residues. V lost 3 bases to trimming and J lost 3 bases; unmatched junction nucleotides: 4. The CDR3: CASSFSGTSYEQYF. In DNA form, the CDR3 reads TGTGCCAGCAGTTTTAGCGGGACAAGCTACGAGCAGTACTTC.

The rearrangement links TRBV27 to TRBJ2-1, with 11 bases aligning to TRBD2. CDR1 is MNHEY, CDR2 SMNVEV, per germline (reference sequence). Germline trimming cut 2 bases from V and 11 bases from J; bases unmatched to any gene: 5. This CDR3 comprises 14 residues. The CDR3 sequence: CASSLGTSGAKQFF. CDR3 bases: TGTGCCAGCAGTTTAGGGACTAGCGGCGCGAAGCAGTTCTTC.

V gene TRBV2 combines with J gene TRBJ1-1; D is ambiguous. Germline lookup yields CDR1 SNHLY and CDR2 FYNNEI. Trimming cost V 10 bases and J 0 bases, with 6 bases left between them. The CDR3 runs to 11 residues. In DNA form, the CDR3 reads TGTGCCACCCCAGTGAACACTGAAGCTTTCTTT. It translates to CATPVNTEAFF.

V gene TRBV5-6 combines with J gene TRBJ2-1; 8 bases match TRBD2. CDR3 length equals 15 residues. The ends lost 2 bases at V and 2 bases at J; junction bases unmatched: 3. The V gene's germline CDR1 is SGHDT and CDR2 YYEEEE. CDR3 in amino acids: CASSFSGKAYNEQFF. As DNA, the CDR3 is TGTGCCAGCAGCTTTAGCGGGAAAGCCTACAATGAGCAGTTCTTC.

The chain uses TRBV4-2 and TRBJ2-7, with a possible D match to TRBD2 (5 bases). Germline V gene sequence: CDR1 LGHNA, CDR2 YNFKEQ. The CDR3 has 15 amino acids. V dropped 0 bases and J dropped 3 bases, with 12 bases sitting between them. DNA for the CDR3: TGTGCCAGCAGCCAAGAAGGTTCTAGCCTCTACGAGCAGTACTTC. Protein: CASSQEGSSLYEQYF.

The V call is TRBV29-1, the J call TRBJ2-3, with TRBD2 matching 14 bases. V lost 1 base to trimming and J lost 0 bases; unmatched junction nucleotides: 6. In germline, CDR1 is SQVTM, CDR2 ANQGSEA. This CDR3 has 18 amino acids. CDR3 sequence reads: CSVEGTSGRKASTDTQYF. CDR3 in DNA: TGCAGCGTTGAAGGGACTAGCGGGAGGAAAGCTAGCACAGATACGCAGTATTTT.

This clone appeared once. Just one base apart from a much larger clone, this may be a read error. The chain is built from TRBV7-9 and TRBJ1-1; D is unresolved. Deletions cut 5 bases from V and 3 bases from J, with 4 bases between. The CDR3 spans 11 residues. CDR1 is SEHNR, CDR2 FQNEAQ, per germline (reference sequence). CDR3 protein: CASSRDTEAFF. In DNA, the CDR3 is TGTGCCAGCAGCCGGGACACTGAAGCTTTCTTT.

The CDR3 reads CASARLAGDTDTQYF. As DNA, the CDR3 is TGTGCCAGCGCTAGACTAGCGGGAGACACAGATACGCAGTATTTT. V and J are TRBV27 and TRBJ2-3; the match to TRBD2 covers 12 bases. CDR3 length: 15 residues. V shed 8 bases and J 2 bases; nucleotides not matched to a gene: 5. Germline CDR1 is MNHEY and CDR2 is SMNVEV (reference sequence).

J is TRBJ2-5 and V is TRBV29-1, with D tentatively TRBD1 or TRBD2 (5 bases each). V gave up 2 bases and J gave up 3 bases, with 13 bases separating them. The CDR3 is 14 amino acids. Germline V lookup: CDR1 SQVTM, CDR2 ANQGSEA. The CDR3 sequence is CSVELLGVEETQYF. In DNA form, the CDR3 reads TGCAGCGTTGAACTGTTGGGGGTGGAAGAGACCCAGTACTTC.

The CDR3 DNA sequence: TGTGCCAGCAGCTATGGACAGGGCACTGAAGCTTTCTTT. This translates into CASSYGQGTEAFF. The J gene is TRBJ1-1, the V gene TRBV9, with 8 bases lining up with TRBD1. CDR1 is SGDLS and CDR2 is YYNGEE in the germline V gene. The CDR3 loop spans 13 amino acids. With V trimmed by 4 bases and J by 4 bases, 3 bases remained unmatched.

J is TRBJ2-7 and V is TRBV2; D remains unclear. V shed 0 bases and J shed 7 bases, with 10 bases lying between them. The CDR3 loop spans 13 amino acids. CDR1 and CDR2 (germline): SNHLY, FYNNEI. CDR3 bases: TGTGCCAGCAGTGAAGCCCAACCCCGGGAGCAGTACTTC. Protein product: CASSEAQPREQYF.

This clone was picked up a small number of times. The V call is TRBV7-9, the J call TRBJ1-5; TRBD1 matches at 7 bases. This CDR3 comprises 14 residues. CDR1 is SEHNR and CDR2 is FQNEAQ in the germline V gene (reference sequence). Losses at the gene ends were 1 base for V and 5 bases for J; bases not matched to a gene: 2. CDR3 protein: CASSLGGGYQPQHF. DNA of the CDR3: TGTGCCAGCAGCTTAGGAGGGGGCTATCAGCCCCAGCATTTT.

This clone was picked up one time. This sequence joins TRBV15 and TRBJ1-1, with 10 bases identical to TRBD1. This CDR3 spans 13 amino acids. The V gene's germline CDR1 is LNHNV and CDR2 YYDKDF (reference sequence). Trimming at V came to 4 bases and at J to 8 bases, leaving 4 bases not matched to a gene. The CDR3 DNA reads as TGTGCCACCAGCACAGACAGGGGGCGCGAAGCTTTCTTT. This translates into CATSTDRGREAFF.